Listed below are T cell receptor beta chains from one sample, sequenced in a study of T cells in Graves' hyperthyroidism and ophthalmopathy. TCRdb reanalysed the multiplex PCR reads using MiXCR and keeps one entry per CDR3 protein. The sample shows about 410,000 distinct CDR3 sequences, roughly 15% of them seen only once. Sequencing input: blood. The source of these receptors is a man between 18 and 35 years old with Graves' ophthalmopathy. CDR3s include the opening cysteine and the closing phenylalanine or tryptophan. A D gene is named only where the DNA matches it firmly. Expanded clones are given a class, and other clones once, few, many or no size at all.

- | TRBJ1-2 | TRBD1 | TRBV10-3 | CAISDQGQGVYGYTF | TGTGCCATCAGTGATCAAGGACAGGGGGTTTATGGCTACACCTTC
many | TRBJ1-1 | TRBD1 | TRBV6-1 | CASNDGGQVNTEAFF | TGTGCCAGCAACGACGGTGGACAGGTGAACACTGAAGCTTTCTTT
many | TRBJ2-5 | TRBD1 | TRBV4-1 | CASSQEWTGGETQYF | TGCGCCAGCAGCCAAGAATGGACAGGGGGAGAGACCCAGTACTTC
many | TRBJ1-1 | - | TRBV7-6 | CASSSRQGHLWTEAFF | TGTGCCAGCAGCTCCCGGCAGGGGCACCTCTGGACTGAAGCTTTCTTT
many | TRBJ2-3 | - | TRBV5-1 | CASSLASGSSTDTQYF | TGCGCCAGCAGCTTGGCGAGCGGGTCTAGCACAGATACGCAGTATTTT
few | TRBJ2-2 | - | TRBV27 | CASARGITGELFF | TGTGCCAGCGCTAGGGGTATCACCGGGGAGCTGTTTTTT
- | TRBJ2-1 | TRBD1 | TRBV5-4 | CASSTGGAYNEQFF | TGTGCCAGCAGCACAGGGGGCGCCTACAATGAGCAGTTCTTC
- | TRBJ2-3 | TRBD1 | TRBV25-1 | CASRKQGGDTQYF | TGTGCCAGCCGGAAACAGGGGGGCGATACGCAGTATTTT
- | TRBJ1-2 | TRBD1 | TRBV7-2 | CASSRGQGDSHGYTF | TGTGCCAGCAGCCGCGGACAGGGGGATAGTCATGGCTACACCTTC
many | TRBJ2-5 | TRBD2 | TRBV7-2 | CASSFGLAGAQETQYF | TGTGCCAGCAGCTTTGGGCTAGCGGGAGCGCAAGAGACCCAGTACTTC
- | TRBJ2-1 | - | TRBV7-2 | CASSIRDQYNEQFF | TGTGCCAGCAGCATCCGGGACCAGTACAATGAGCAGTTCTTC
many | TRBJ1-4 | - | TRBV11-2 | CASRESQAFNEKLFF | TGTGCCAGCCGTGAATCGCAGGCCTTTAATGAAAAACTGTTTTTT
few | TRBJ2-2 | - | TRBV7-2 | CASSLVPGAGELFF | TGTGCCAGCAGCTTAGTACCCGGCGCCGGGGAGCTGTTTTTT
- | TRBJ1-5 | - | TRBV4-1 | CASSPITRSNQPQHF | TGCGCCAGCAGCCCTATTACCCGTAGCAATCAGCCCCAGCATTTT
few | TRBJ2-1 | TRBD2 | TRBV10-1 | CASSESGLVGINEQFF | TGCGCCAGCAGTGAGTCAGGACTAGTGGGAATCAATGAGCAGTTCTTC
many | TRBJ2-1 | TRBD2 | TRBV10-2 | CASSDTAGYYNEQFF | TGCGCCAGCAGTGATACAGCGGGGTACTACAATGAGCAGTTCTTC